A selection of T cell receptor beta chains follows, all from one sample in a study of blood T cell repertoires in COVID-19. The data were produced by immunoSEQ multiplex PCR, yet TCRdb's version contains in-frame clones alone and is incomplete. Of 20,000 to 25,000 clones in the sample, around 69% were seen once. The sample taken for sequencing was peripheral blood. These TCRs come from a human donor in a cohort sampled during active or convalescent COVID-19. Both conserved end residues are part of each CDR3. The D gene is left open where the match is weak.

J: TRBJ2-3; D: TRBD2; V: TRBV10-3; CDR3: CAILSASGADTQYF; DNA: TGTGCCATCCTCTCGGCTAGCGGAGCAGATACGCAGTATTTT
J: TRBJ2-5; D: TRBD1; V: TRBV25-1; CDR3: CASSVATGKYQETQYF; DNA: TGTGCCAGCAGTGTGGCGACAGGGAAGTACCAAGAGACCCAGTACTTC
J: TRBJ1-2; D: TRBD1; V: TRBV11-1; CDR3: CASSLGQNYGYTF; DNA: TGTGCCAGCAGCTTGGGACAGAACTATGGCTACACCTTC
J: TRBJ2-1; D: NA; V: TRBV7-8; CDR3: CASSSFRLRGAQGGNEQFF; DNA: TGTGCCAGCAGCTCTTTTCGGTTAAGGGGGGCACAGGGAGGGAATGAGCAGTTCTTC
J: TRBJ2-1; D: TRBD2; V: TRBV7-9; CDR3: CASSYNWDPTNREGDEQFF; DNA: TGTGCCAGCAGCTATAATTGGGATCCGACGAACCGGGAGGGGGATGAGCAGTTCTTC
J: TRBJ2-2; D: NA; V: TRBV4-3; CDR3: CASRGVGGTGELFF; DNA: TGCGCCAGCAGAGGGGTGGGGGGCACCGGGGAGCTGTTTTTT
J: TRBJ2-3; D: NA; V: TRBV3-1/TRBV3-2; CDR3: CASSQGADTDTQYF; DNA: TGTGCCAGCAGCCAAGGGGCAGACACAGATACGCAGTATTTT
J: TRBJ2-1; D: NA; V: TRBV6-5; CDR3: CASNRGRAYNEQFF; DNA: TGTGCCAGCAATCGAGGCAGGGCATACAATGAGCAGTTCTTC
J: TRBJ2-3; D: NA; V: TRBV3-1/TRBV3-2; CDR3: CASSQDRWLVTDTQYF; DNA: TGTGCCAGCAGCCAAGACCGTTGGCTAGTTACAGATACGCAGTATTTT
J: TRBJ1-2; D: NA; V: TRBV10-3; CDR3: CAISKFSGYGYTF; DNA: TGTGCCATCAGTAAATTCTCAGGGTATGGCTACACCTTC
J: TRBJ2-5; D: TRBD1; V: TRBV2; CDR3: CASSVNRGQETQYF; DNA: TGTGCCAGCAGTGTTAACAGGGGACAAGAGACCCAGTACTTC